This TCR beta chain was obtained from a study of human thymus T cells. Sequenced by immunoSEQ multiplex PCR; TCRdb stores in-frame clones only, minus some. The sample holds 55,000 to 85,000 clones, 90% to 95% seen once. In corrective heart surgery, resections were taken, and these provided the thymus tissue. The sequencing input was thymus tissue. The receptor comes from a girl in the first two years of life with a congenital heart defect but otherwise immunologically healthy.

Here the CDR3 reads CASHPDGQGEQYF. The DNA of the CDR3 is TGTGCCAGCCACCCTGACGGGCAGGGGGAGCAGTACTTC. The chain has TRBV25-1 and TRBJ2-7, with D possibly matching TRBD1 (6 bases). This CDR3 is built from 13 residues. Germline V gene lookup returns CDR1 MGHDK and CDR2 SYGVNS. Trimming removed 8 bases from V and 7 bases from J, with 18 bases in between.